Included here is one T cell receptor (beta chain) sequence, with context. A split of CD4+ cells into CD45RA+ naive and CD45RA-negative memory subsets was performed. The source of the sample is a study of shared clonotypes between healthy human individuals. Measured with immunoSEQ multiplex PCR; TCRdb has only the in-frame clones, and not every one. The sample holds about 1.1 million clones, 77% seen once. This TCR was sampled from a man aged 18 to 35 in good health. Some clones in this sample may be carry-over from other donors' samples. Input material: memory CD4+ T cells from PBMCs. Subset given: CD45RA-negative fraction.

DNA of the CDR3: TGTGCCAGCAGCTTAATAGGGACGCAAGAGACCCAGTACTTC. Translating it yields CASSLIGTQETQYF. This chain links TRBV7-8 with TRBJ2-5; D assignment may be TRBD1 or TRBD2 (5 bases each). This CDR3 spans 14 amino acids. From germline, CDR1 is SGHVS and CDR2 FQNEAQ. Deletions cut 2 bases from V and 2 bases from J, with 9 bases between.